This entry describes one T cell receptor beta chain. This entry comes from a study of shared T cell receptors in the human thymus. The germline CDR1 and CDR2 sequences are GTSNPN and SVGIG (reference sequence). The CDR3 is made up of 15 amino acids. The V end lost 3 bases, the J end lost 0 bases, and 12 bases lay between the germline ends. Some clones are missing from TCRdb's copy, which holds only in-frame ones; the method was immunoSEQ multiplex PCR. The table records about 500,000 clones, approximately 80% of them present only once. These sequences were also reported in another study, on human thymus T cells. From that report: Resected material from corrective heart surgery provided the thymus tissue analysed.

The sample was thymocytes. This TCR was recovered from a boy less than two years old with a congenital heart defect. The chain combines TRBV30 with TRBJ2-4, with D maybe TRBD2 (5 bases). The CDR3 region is CAWRSLGLAKNIQYF. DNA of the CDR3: TGTGCCTGGAGATCGCTCGGACTAGCCAAAAACATTCAGTACTTC.